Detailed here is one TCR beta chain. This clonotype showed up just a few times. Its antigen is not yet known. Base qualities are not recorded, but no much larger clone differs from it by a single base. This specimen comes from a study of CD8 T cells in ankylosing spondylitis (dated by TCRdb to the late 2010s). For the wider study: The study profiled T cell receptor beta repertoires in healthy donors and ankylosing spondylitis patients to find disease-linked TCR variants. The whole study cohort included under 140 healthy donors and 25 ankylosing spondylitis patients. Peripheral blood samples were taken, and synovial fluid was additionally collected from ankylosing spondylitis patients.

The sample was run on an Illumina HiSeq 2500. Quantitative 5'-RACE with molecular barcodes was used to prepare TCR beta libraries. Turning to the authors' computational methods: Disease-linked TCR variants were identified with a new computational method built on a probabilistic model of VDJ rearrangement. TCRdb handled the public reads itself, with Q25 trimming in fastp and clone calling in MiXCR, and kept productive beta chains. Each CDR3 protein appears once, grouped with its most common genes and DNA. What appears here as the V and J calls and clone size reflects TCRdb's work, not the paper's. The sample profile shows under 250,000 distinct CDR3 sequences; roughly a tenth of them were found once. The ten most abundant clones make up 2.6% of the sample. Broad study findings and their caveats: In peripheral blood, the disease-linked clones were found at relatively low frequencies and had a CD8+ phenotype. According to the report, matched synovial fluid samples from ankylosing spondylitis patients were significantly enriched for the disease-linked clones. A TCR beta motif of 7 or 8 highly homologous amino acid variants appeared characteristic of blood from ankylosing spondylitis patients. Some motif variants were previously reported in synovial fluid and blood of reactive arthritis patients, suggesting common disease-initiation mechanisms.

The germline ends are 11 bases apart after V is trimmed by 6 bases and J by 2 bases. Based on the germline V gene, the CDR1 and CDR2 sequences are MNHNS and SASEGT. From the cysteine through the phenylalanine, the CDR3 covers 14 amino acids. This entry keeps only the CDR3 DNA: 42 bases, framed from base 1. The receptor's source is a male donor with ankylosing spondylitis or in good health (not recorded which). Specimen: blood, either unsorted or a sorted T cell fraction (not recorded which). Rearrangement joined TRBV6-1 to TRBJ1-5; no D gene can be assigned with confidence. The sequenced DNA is TGTGCCAGCAGCCGAGACAATGGCAATCAGCCCCAGCATTTT. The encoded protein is CASSRDNGNQPQHF.